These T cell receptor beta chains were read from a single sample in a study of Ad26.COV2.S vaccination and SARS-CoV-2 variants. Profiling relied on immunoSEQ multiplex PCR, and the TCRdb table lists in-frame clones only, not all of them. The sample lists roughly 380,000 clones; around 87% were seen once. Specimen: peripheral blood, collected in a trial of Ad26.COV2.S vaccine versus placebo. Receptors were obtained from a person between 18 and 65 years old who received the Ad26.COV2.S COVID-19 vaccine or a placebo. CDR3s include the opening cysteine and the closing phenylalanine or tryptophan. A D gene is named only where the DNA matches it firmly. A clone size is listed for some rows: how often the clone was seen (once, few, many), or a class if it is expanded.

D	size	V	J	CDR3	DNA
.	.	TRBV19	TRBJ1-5	CASKNRVDQPQHF	TGTGCCAGTAAGAATCGAGTGGATCAGCCCCAGCATTTT
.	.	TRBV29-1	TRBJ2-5	CSVEEGGQEETQYF	TGCAGCGTTGAGGAAGGGGGGCAGGAGGAGACCCAGTACTTC
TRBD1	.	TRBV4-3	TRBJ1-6	CASSHGTGRYNSPLHF	TGCGCCAGCAGCCATGGGACAGGGCGATATAATTCACCCCTCCACTTT
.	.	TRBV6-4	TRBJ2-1	CASSENSLNNEQFF	TGTGCCAGCAGTGAAAACAGCCTTAACAATGAGCAGTTCTTC
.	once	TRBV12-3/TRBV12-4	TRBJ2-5	CASSGGRRTQYF	TGTGCCAGCAGTGGAGGGCGCCGGACCCAGTACTTC
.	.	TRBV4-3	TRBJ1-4	CASSQNFRTNEKLFF	TGCGCCAGCAGCCAGAATTTCCGGACTAATGAAAAACTGTTTTTT
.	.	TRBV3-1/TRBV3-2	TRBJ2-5	CASAKAQYF	TGTGCCAGCGCCAAGGCCCAGTACTTC
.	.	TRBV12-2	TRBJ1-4	CASRQQLARTTNEKLFF	TGTGCAAGTCGCCAACAGCTCGCACGCACAACTAATGAAAAACTGTTTTTT
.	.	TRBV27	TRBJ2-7	CASSPRSLGGYEQYF	TGTGCCAGCAGCCCAAGGTCTCTCGGGGGCTACGAGCAGTACTTC
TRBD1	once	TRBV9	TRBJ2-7	CASSPRTGVLSEQYF	TGTGCCAGCAGCCCACGGACAGGAGTTCTATCGGAGCAGTACTTC
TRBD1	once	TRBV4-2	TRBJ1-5	CASSPYDRGRPQHF	TGTGCCAGCAGCCCCTACGACAGGGGAAGGCCCCAGCATTTT
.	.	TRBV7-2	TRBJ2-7	CASSPTGISNPYEQYF	TGTGCCAGCAGCCCAACAGGGATTTCTAACCCCTACGAGCAGTACTTC
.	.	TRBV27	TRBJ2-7	CASSFGGPNEQYF	TGTGCCAGCAGTTTCGGGGGTCCTAACGAGCAGTACTTC
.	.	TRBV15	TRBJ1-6	CATSRDVGAGVLLNSPLHF	TGTGCCACCAGCAGAGATGTGGGGGCAGGGGTCCTTTTAAATTCACCCCTCCACTTT
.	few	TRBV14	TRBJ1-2	CASSQDVRGNYGYTF	TGTGCCAGCAGCCAAGACGTACGGGGGAACTATGGCTACACCTTC
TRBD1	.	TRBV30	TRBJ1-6	CAWRTGLDSPLHF	TGTGCCTGGAGGACAGGGCTTGATTCACCCCTCCACTTT
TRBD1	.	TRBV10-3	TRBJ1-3	CAISGQGAGGNTIYF	TGTGCCATCAGCGGACAGGGGGCAGGAGGAAACACCATATATTTT
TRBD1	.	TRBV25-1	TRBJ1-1	CASRGTGSTEAFF	TGTGCCAGCAGGGGGACAGGCTCCACTGAAGCTTTCTTT
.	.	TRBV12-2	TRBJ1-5	CASRLVRTGNQPQHF	TGTGCAAGTCGCTTAGTGAGGACAGGCAATCAGCCCCAGCATTTT
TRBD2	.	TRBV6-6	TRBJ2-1	CASSPSSGGPHYNEQFF	TGTGCCAGCAGTCCCTCTAGCGGGGGCCCCCACTACAATGAGCAGTTCTTC
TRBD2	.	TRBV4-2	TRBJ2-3	CASSPLPSGGAGTDTQYF	TGTGCCAGCAGCCCGTTACCAAGCGGGGGGGCGGGCACAGATACGCAGTATTTT
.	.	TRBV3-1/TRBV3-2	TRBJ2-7	CASSITRGPYEQYF	TGTGCCAGCAGCATCACGCGGGGGCCCTACGAGCAGTACTTC
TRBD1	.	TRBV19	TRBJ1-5	CASSKRMSPDRGQPQHF	TGTGCCAGTTCCAAACGTATGTCCCCGGACAGGGGACAGCCCCAGCATTTT
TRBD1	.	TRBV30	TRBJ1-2	CAWSDLQGAGGYTF	TGTGCCTGGAGTGATCTACAGGGGGCGGGAGGCTACACCTTC
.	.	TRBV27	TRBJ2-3	CASTDTQYF	TGTGCCAGCACGGATACGCAGTATTTT
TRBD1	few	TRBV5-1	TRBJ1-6	CASSYSGQDEYSPLHF	TGCGCCAGCAGTTACTCGGGACAGGATGAATATTCACCCCTCCACTTT
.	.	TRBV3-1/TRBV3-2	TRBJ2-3	CASSQGSSDTQYF	TGTGCCAGCAGCCAAGGGTCTTCTGATACGCAGTATTTT
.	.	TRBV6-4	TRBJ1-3	CASSDSGLQTSGNTIYF	TGTGCCAGCAGTGACTCGGGTCTGCAGACCTCTGGAAACACCATATATTTT
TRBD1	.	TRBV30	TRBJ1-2	CAWSGGGGDDYTF	TGTGCCTGGAGTGGGGGAGGGGGCGATGACTACACCTTC
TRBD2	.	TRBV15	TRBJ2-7	CATSRGTSATYEQYF	TGTGCCACCAGCAGAGGGACTAGCGCGACCTACGAGCAGTACTTC
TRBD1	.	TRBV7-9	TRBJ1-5	CASSPGTGYNQPQHF	TGTGCCAGCAGCCCGGGGACAGGATACAATCAGCCCCAGCATTTT
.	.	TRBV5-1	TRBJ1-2	CASSFPRGYGYTF	TGCGCCAGCAGCTTTCCGCGGGGCTATGGCTACACCTTC
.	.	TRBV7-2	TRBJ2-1	CASSLAGADEQFF	TGTGCCAGCAGCTTAGCTGGGGCTGATGAGCAGTTCTTC
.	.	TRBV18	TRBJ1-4	CASSPDSNEKLFF	TGTGCCAGCTCACCTGACTCCAATGAAAAACTGTTTTTT